Here is one T cell receptor beta chain with its context. Deletions cut 7 bases from V and 1 base from J, with 10 bases between. The V gene's germline CDR1 is SGHVS and CDR2 FQNEAQ. This CDR3 is built from 13 residues. This sample was taken from a study of cytomegalovirus exposure and HLA in healthy donors. PCR was performed using 60 Vbeta and 13 Jbeta primers. This table comes from immunoSEQ multiplex PCR, and its TCRdb copy is limited to in-frame clones, with some not included. The sample lists around 85,000 clones, 80% occurring once. This rearrangement joins TRBV7-8 to TRBJ1-1; maybe TRBD1 (5 bases). The source is a woman aged 50 to 60 in good health and CMV-seropositive. The sequencing sample was made of PBMCs. The CDR3 DNA reads as TGTGCCAGCATCCGGACAAGGAACACTGAAGCTTTCTTT. The encoded protein is CASIRTRNTEAFF.